One TCR beta chain is described in this entry. The V segment lost 2 bases and the J segment 3 bases; nucleotides outside the gene matches: 6. Looked up from germline, CDR1 is SGHRS and CDR2 is YFSETQ. There are 15 residues in the CDR3. The data belong to a study of blood T cell repertoires in COVID-19. TCRdb's table, derived via immunoSEQ multiplex PCR, lists solely in-frame clones and lacks some. The sample contains 140,000 to 150,000 clones, under 85% of which appear only once. The specimen was peripheral blood. The chain employs TRBV5-1 and TRBJ1-2, with 8 bases that match TRBD1. The clonotype comes from a man aged 50 to 60 with active or convalescent COVID-19. The CDR3 sequence is CASSLRQGTDYGYTF. The CDR3 nucleotides are TGCGCCAGCAGCTTAAGACAGGGGACGGACTATGGCTACACCTTC.